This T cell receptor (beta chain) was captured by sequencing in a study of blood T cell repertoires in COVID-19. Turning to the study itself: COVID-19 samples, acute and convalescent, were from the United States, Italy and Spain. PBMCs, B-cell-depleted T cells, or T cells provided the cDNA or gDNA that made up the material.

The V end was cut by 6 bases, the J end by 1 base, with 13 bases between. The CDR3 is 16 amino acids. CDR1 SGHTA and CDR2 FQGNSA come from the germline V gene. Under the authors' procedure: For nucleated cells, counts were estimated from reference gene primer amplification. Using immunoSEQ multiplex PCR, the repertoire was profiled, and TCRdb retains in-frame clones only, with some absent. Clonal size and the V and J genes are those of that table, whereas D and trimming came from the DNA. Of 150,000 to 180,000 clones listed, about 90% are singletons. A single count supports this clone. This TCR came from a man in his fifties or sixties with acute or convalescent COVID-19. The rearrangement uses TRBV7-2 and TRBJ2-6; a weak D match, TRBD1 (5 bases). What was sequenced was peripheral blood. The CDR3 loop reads CASRKDIRSGANVLTF. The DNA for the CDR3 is TGTGCCAGCAGAAAGGACATTAGATCTGGGGCCAACGTCCTGACTTTC.